The subject of this entry is one T cell receptor (beta chain). The data derive from a study of blood T cell repertoires in COVID-19. Background on the study: The origin of the acute and convalescent COVID-19 samples was the United States, Italy and Spain.

In the original workflow: Amplification with reference gene primers provided the estimates of nucleated cell counts. Some clones are missing from TCRdb's copy, which holds only in-frame ones; the method was immunoSEQ multiplex PCR. V and J calls and clone size are copied from that table; D and trimming were computed from the DNA. The sample includes about 200,000 clones, 70% to 90% of them seen just once. Germline values: CDR1 KGHSH, CDR2 LQKENI. This CDR3 comprises 16 residues. Unmatched junction bases numbered 9, after V lost 0 bases and J lost 4 bases. J is TRBJ2-7 and V is TRBV18; 7 bases line up with TRBD1. Sequenced: peripheral blood. The TCR originated in a man aged 40-55 years with acute or convalescent COVID-19. In nucleotides, the CDR3 is TGTGCCAGCTCACCACCGAATCGAGGGGGCAGATACGAGCAGTACTTC. As protein: CASSPPNRGGRYEQYF.